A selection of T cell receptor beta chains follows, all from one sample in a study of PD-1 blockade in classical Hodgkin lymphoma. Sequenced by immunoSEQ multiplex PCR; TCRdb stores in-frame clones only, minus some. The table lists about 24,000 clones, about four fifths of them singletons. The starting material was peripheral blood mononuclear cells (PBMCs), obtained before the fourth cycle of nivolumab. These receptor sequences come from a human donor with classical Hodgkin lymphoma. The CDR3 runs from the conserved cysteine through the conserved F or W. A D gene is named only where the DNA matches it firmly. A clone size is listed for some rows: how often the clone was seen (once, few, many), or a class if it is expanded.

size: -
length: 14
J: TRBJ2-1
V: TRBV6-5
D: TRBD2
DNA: TGTGCCAGTAAGCGGGGGGGCCTAGACAATGAGCAGTTCTTC
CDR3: CASKRGGLDNEQFF

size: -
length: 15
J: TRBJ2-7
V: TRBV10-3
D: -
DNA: TGTGCCATCAGTGACCGGAGAAGGGGGTCCTACGAGCAGTACTTC
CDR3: CAISDRRRGSYEQYF

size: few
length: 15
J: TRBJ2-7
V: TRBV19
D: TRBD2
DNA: TGTGCCAGTAGCCACCTAGCGGGAGGGGAATACGAGCAGTACTTC
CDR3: CASSHLAGGEYEQYF

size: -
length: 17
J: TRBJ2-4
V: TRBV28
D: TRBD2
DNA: TGTGCCAGCAGTTTTAGCGGGGGGACAGGAGCCAAAAACATTCAGTACTTC
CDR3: CASSFSGGTGAKNIQYF

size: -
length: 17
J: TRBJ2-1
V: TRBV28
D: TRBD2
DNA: TGTGCCAGCTATACTAGCGGGAGAAGGAGTTCCTACAATGAGCAGTTCTTC
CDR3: CASYTSGRRSSYNEQFF

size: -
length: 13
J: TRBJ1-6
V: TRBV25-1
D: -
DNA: TGTGCCAGCAGAGACTCCTATAATTCACCCCTCCACTTT
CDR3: CASRDSYNSPLHF

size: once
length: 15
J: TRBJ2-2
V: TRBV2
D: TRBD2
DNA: TGTGCCAGCAGAAAGACTAGCGGTTCGGCCGGGGAGCTGTTTTTT
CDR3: CASRKTSGSAGELFF

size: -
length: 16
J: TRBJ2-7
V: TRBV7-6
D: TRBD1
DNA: TGTGCCAGCAGCTTAGCTAAAGGGGGCCTTGGCTACGAGCAGTACTTC
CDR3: CASSLAKGGLGYEQYF

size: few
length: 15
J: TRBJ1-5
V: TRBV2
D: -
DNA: TGTGCCAGCAGTCTTCGGGGCAGGGAAAATCAGCCCCAGCATTTT
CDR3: CASSLRGRENQPQHF

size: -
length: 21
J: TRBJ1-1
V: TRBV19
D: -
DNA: TGTGCCAGTAGTCCGTTGGGCAACGAACAGAGGAGACTTGTATTGGACACTGAAGCTTTCTTT
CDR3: CASSPLGNEQRRLVLDTEAFF

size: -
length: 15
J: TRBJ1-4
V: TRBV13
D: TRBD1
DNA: TGTGCCAGCAGCTTAACAGGGGGCAGTAATGAAAAACTGTTTTTT
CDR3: CASSLTGGSNEKLFF

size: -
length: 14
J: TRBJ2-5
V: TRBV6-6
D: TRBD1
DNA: TGTGCCAGCAGATACGGGACAGCTCAAGAGACCCAGTACTTC
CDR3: CASRYGTAQETQYF

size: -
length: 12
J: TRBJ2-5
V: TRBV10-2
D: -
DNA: TGCGCCAGCAGCATTAACCAAGAGACCCAGTACTTC
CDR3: CASSINQETQYF

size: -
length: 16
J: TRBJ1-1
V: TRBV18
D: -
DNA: TGTGCCAGCTCACCACCGGGGGGGCTTAGGAACACTGAAGCTTTCTTT
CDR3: CASSPPGGLRNTEAFF

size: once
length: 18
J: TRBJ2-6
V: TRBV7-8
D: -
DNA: TGTGCCAGCAGCTTAGGGATCGGCAGGGCGGCTGGGGCCAACGTCCTGACTTTC
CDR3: CASSLGIGRAAGANVLTF

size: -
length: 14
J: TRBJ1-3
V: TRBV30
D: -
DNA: TGTGCCTGGAGTTCGGCAGGGCTCGGAAACACCATATATTTT
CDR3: CAWSSAGLGNTIYF

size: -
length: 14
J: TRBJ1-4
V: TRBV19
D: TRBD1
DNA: TGTGCCAGTACCCGGACAGGGCGGGATGAAAAACTGTTTTTT
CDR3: CASTRTGRDEKLFF

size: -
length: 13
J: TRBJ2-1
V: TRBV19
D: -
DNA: TGTGCCACCTCCTGGGGGAGGAGAAATGAGCAGTTCTTC
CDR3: CATSWGRRNEQFF

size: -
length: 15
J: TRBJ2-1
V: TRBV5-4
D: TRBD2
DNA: TGTGCCAGCAGATCCGGACTAGCGGTCGACAATGAGCAGTTCTTC
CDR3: CASRSGLAVDNEQFF

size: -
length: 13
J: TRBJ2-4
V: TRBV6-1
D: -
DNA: TGTGCCAGCGTATTGGGGTCCAAAAACATTCAGTACTTC
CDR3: CASVLGSKNIQYF

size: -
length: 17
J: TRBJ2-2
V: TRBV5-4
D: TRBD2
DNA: TGTGCCAGCACCTTAGGGGGACTAGCGGGAGAGGGCGGGGAGCTGTTTTTT
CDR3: CASTLGGLAGEGGELFF

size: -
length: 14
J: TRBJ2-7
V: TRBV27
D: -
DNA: TGTGCCAGCGCTCAGAGAACCCGATCCTACGAGCAGTACTTC
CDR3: CASAQRTRSYEQYF

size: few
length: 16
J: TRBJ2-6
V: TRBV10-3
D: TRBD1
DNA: TGTGCCACCGGTACAGGGGGCAACTCTGGGGCCAACGTCCTGACTTTC
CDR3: CATGTGGNSGANVLTF

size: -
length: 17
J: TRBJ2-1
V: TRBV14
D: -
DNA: TGTGCCAGCAGCCAAGATTTCGTTCTAGCTTTCCCTGATCGGCAGTTCTTC
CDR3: CASSQDFVLAFPDRQFF

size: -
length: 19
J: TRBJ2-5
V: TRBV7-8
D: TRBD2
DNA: TGTGCCAGCAGCTTAGCGGGGACTAGCGGGGAGCTCTTCCAGGGGACCCAGTACTTC
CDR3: CASSLAGTSGELFQGTQYF

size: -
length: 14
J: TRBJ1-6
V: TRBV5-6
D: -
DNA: TGTGCCAGCAGCTTGGGCAGAGAAAATTCACCCCTCCACTTT
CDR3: CASSLGRENSPLHF

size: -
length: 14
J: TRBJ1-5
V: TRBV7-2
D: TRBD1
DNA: TGTGCCAGCAGCTCGGACAGGGTCAATCAGCCCCAGCATTTT
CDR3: CASSSDRVNQPQHF

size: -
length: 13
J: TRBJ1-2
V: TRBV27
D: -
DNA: TGTGCCAGCAGTCTCACAGGGATGTATGGCTACACCTTC
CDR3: CASSLTGMYGYTF

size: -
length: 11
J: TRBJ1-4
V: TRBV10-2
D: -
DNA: TGCGCCAGCAGTGAGACAGAAAAACTGTTTTTT
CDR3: CASSETEKLFF

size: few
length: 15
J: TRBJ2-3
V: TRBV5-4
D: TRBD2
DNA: TGTGCCAGCAGCTTGCGGGGGGTGGGTCCAGATACGCAGTATTTT
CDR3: CASSLRGVGPDTQYF

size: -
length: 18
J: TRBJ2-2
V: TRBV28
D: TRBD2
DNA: TGTGCCAGCAGTTCCCCCGGGCGGGGGGGCAGGTGGGCCGGGGAGCTGTTTTTT
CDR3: CASSSPGRGGRWAGELFF

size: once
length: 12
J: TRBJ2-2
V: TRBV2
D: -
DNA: TGTGCCAGCGGTGGGGCCCCCGGGGAGCTGTTTTTT
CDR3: CASGGAPGELFF

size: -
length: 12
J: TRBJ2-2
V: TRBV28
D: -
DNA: TGTGCCAGCAGCCCCGCGGCGGGGGAGCTGTTTTTT
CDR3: CASSPAAGELFF

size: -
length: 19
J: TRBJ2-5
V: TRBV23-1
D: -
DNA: TGCGCCAGCAGTCATGGACCCCCGGACAGCCGAAGGGTTGGGGAGACCCAGTACTTC
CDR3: CASSHGPPDSRRVGETQYF

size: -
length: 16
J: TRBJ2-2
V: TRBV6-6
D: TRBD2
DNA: TGTGCCAGCAGTTACTCGAAGCGGGGGAACACCGGGGAGCTGTTTTTT
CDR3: CASSYSKRGNTGELFF

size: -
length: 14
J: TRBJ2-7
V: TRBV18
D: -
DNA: TGTGCCAGCTCACCACAGGGGTCCTTTGAGGAGCAGTACTTC
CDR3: CASSPQGSFEEQYF

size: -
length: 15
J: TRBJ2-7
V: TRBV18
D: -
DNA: TGTGCCAGCTCACCACAGAAGGGGCCGAACTACGAGCAGTACTTC
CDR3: CASSPQKGPNYEQYF

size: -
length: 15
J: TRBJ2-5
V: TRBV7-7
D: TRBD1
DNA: TGTGCTAGCAGCTTAGGGGGCGGTAGTGAAGAGACCCAGTACTTC
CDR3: CASSLGGGSEETQYF

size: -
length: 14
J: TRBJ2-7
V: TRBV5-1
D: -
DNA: TGCGCCAGCAGCTTGGAAGGACCCCCTTCCGAGCAGTACTTC
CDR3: CASSLEGPPSEQYF

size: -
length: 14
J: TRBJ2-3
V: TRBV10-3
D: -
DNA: TGTGCCGTCGAAGCGGGCGCTGGGGCAGATACGCAGTATTTT
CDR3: CAVEAGAGADTQYF

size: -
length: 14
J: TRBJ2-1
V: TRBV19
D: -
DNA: TGTGCCAGTAGTATAGTGTGGGGTAGGGATGAGCAGTTCTTC
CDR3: CASSIVWGRDEQFF

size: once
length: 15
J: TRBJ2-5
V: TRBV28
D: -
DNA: TGTGCCAGCAGTCGTAGACAGCGCGGAGAAGAGACCCAGTACTTC
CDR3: CASSRRQRGEETQYF

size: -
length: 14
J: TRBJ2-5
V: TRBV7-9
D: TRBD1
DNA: TGTGCCAGCAGCTTCATGGACAGGGCAGAGACCCAGTACTTC
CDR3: CASSFMDRAETQYF

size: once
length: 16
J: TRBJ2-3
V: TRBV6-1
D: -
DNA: TGTGCCAGCAGTGGAGGTTTGGCCCCTTGGCCAGATACGCAGTATTTT
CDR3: CASSGGLAPWPDTQYF

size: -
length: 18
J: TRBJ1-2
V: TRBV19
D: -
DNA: TGTGCCAGTAGTACCCAGCCAGGGATCTCAGGGCCTAACTATGGCTACACCTTC
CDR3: CASSTQPGISGPNYGYTF

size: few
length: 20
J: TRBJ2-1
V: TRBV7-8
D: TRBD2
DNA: TGTGCCAGCAGCTTAATGGGGGGGACAGTTGGACTAGCGGGAGGTGCTGAGCAGTTCTTC
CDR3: CASSLMGGTVGLAGGAEQFF

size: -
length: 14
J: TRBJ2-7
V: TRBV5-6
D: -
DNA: TGTGCCAGCAGCGTTACAGGGATCCCCTACGAGCAGTACTTC
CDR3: CASSVTGIPYEQYF

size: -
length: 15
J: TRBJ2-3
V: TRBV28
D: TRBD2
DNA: TGTGCCAGCAGTATGACTAGCGGCCATACAGATACGCAGTATTTT
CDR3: CASSMTSGHTDTQYF

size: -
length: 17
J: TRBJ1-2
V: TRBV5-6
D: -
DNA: TGTGCCAGCAGCTTACGTGGACGGGCCTCTGTCAACTATGGCTACACCTTC
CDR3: CASSLRGRASVNYGYTF

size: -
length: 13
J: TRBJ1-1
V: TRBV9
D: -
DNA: TGTGCCAGCAGCGGGACAGAGAACACTGAAGCTTTCTTT
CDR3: CASSGTENTEAFF

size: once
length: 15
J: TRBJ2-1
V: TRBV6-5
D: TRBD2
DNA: TGTGCCAGCAGTTACGCGGGAGGGCCTATGGATGAGCAGTTCTTC
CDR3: CASSYAGGPMDEQFF

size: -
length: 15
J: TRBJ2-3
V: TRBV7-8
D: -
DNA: TGTGCCAGCAGCTTACTTGGGGCCCTCACAGATACGCAGTATTTT
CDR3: CASSLLGALTDTQYF

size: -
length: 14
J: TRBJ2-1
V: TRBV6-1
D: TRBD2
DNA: TGTGCCAGCGAAGTGCTAGCGGGAGACGGTGAGCAGTTCTTC
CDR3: CASEVLAGDGEQFF

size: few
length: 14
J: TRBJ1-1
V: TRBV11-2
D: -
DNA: TGTGCCAGCAGCCCTTGGGCAGCAAACACTGAAGCTTTCTTT
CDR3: CASSPWAANTEAFF

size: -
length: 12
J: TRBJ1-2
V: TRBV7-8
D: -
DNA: TGTGCCAGCAGCTTGGTCGGGGATGGCTACACCTTC
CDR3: CASSLVGDGYTF

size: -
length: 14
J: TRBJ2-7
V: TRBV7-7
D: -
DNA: TGTGCTAGCAGCACTACAGGGACTCGCTACGAGCAGTACTTC
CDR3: CASSTTGTRYEQYF

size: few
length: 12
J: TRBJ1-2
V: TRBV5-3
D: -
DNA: TGTGCCAGCCCATCCGGCAGGGGTGGCTACACCTTC
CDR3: CASPSGRGGYTF

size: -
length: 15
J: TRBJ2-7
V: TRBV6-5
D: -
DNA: TGTGCCAGCAGCCGCCAGGGCGACAGAACATACGAGCAGTACTTC
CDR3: CASSRQGDRTYEQYF

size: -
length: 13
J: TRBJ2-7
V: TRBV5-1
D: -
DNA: TGCGCCAGCAGCTTGGGTTCCTCCTACGAGCAGTACTTC
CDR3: CASSLGSSYEQYF

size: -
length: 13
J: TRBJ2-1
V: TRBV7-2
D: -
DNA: TGTGCCAGCAGCTCGGGTAGCGGTGGTGAGCAGTTCTTC
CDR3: CASSSGSGGEQFF